This T cell receptor (beta chain) stems from a study of graft-versus-host responses after intestinal transplantation. Assay: immunoSEQ multiplex PCR; the TCRdb copy retains only in-frame clones and omits some. Here the sample spans tens of thousands of clones, 94% being singletons. A few counts support this clone. The antigen remains undetermined. This specimen was unstimulated CD4+ T cells sorted from spleen or lymph node cells, taken before transplant. The clonotype was recovered from a human donor who was the organ donor for an intestinal transplant.

The CDR3 DNA follows: TGTGCCAGCAGCGCTGACCGGAGCTCTGGAAACACCATATATTTT. It translates to CASSADRSSGNTIYF. This chain links TRBV5-4 with TRBJ1-3; D ambiguous. Germline assignment: CDR1 SGHNT and CDR2 YYREEE (reference sequence). This CDR3 has 15 residues. Trimming pared 4 bases from V and 0 bases from J, leaving 11 bases between.